This entry concerns a single TCR beta chain. Antigen unknown. The sample comes from a study of Graves' ophthalmopathy and Graves' hyperthyroidism. Investigators amplified TCR beta CDR3 regions from RNA transcripts. HTBI primers served in a first-round RT-PCR, which a second-round multiplex PCR followed. Via MiXCR, TCRdb re-called the multiplex PCR reads, giving one row per CDR3 protein. The data contain roughly 380,000 distinct CDR3 sequences, 15% of them singletons. Regarding the study as a whole: The model predicted ophthalmopathy progression with more than 70% sensitivity and 72% to 85% specificity.

Per the germline V gene, CDR1 is SGHRS and CDR2 is YFSETQ. Trimming took off 7 bases at V and 4 bases at J, with 14 bases between the two ends. The CDR3 has 13 amino acids. The PBMCs originated from roughly 10 ml of fresh peripheral blood. The source is a woman between 18 and 29 years old with stable Graves' hyperthyroidism. V usage is TRBV5-1 and J usage is TRBJ1-2, with D possibly being TRBD1 (6 bases). Source material: peripheral blood. CDR3 residues: CASRSTGTYGYTF. The CDR3 nucleotides read TGCGCCAGCCGGTCTACAGGGACCTATGGCTACACCTTC.